The entry below gives a single TCR beta chain sequence along with its context. Its recognized antigen is unknown. No much larger clone is present one base from it, and per-base qualities are unavailable. The entry originates in a study of blood T cell repertoires in COVID-19 (dated by TCRdb to 2018 to 2020). Regarding the complete study: Collaborator samples came from the United States, Italy and Spain and covered acute and convalescent phases of COVID-19. The prospective study material was composed of cDNA or gDNA derived from T cells, B-cell-depleted T cells, or PBMCs. The repertoires were made available in a free public database intended to serve as a resource for research on the immune response to SARS-CoV-2. A de-identified subject ID, COVID-19 status, age in years and sex were almost always included in the sample metadata. Where available, HLA class I and class II types were taken from metadata supplied by the sample provider and were not determined by assay-based typing. Deeply sampled blood TCRbeta repertoires from subjects exposed to, actively infected with, or recovered from COVID-19 were included in the dataset. The samples were drawn from the first 160 participants of the ongoing ImmuneRACE study and from under 1,500 subjects provided by 6 global collaborators. Results the study describes overall, beyond this receptor: The amount of clinical and demographic metadata varied by source and participant and was provided uncurated.

There are 16 amino acids in the CDR3, from cysteine to phenylalanine inclusive. CDR3 DNA only is kept here, 48 bases in frame from base 1. V ends up 5 bases short and J 1 base short, with an unmatched junction base count of 8. In the germline V gene, CDR1 corresponds to SGHAT and CDR2 to FQNNGV. TCRbeta CDR3 regions were amplified from genomic DNA by means of the immunoSEQ Assay, a bias-controlled multiplex PCR. The authors' analysis ran thus. Within the assay, amplification of reference gene primers was used to estimate how many nucleated cells each sample contained. To quantify the absolute abundance of each unique TCRbeta CDR3 rearrangement, sequence reads were collapsed and filtered. For each sample, productive Simpson clonality was calculated by taking the square root of Simpson's diversity index across productive rearrangements. TCRdb obtained this table from immuneACCESS and retained in-frame rearrangements with V and J assigned. These tables miss some clones; where compared with another copy, unresolved V genes account for less than half of the shortfall, and the remainder is unexplained. The D gene and trimming were derived from the DNA, and the V and J assignments and clone size from that table. Here the sample has about 480,000 clones; around 87% occur a single time. Approximately 1.8% of the sample comes from the top ten.

Participants in the prospective study were enrolled through a virtual design, were aged roughly 18 to 100 years, and lived in 20 to 30 United States geographic areas. In the prospective study, cohorts were assigned on the basis of participant-reported clinical history obtained from a screening survey and a study questionnaire. For ImmuneRACE Cohort 3, a participant was defined as recovered based on two consecutive negative NP/OP PCR tests, clearance by a healthcare professional, or resolution of symptoms. Mobile phlebotomists in the prospective study collected whole blood, serum and a nasopharyngeal or oropharyngeal swab from every participant. Over a roughly 2-month period, participants in the prospective study had the option of providing additional blood draws and questionnaires. Before DNA extraction, blood samples from the prospective study were shipped at room temperature or frozen.

The material sequenced was PBMCs or T cells enriched from blood (not recorded which). The TCR sequence derives from a woman aged 40-49 years who had recovered from COVID-19. The rearrangement joined TRBV11-2 to TRBJ1-3; 7 of the junction bases match TRBD1. The DNA is TGTGCCAGCAGCCCCCATCAACAGGGGTCTGGAAACACCATATATTTT. Translated, this gives CASSPHQQGSGNTIYF.